This T cell receptor beta chain was sequenced for a study of T cells in Graves' hyperthyroidism and ophthalmopathy. Between the trimmed V and J ends, which lost 0 bases and 0 bases, there was a span of 5 bases. Germline CDR1 MDHEN, CDR2 SYDVKM. The CDR3 spans 14 residues. Using RNA transcripts as the source, TCR beta CDR3 regions were amplified. A set of HTBI primers served as the primers for a first-round RT-PCR of the TCR CDR3. From the multiplex PCR reads, TCRdb called clonotypes with MiXCR, one entry per CDR3 protein. The sample lists 500,000 or so distinct CDR3 sequences; about 16% were seen once.

J is TRBJ2-5 and V is TRBV28; the D is unclear. The source material was blood. The TCR was taken from a woman younger than 45 with Graves' ophthalmopathy. In nucleotides, the CDR3 is TGTGCCAGCAGTTTATGGCTGTACCAAGAGACCCAGTACTTC. This sequence encodes CASSLWLYQETQYF.